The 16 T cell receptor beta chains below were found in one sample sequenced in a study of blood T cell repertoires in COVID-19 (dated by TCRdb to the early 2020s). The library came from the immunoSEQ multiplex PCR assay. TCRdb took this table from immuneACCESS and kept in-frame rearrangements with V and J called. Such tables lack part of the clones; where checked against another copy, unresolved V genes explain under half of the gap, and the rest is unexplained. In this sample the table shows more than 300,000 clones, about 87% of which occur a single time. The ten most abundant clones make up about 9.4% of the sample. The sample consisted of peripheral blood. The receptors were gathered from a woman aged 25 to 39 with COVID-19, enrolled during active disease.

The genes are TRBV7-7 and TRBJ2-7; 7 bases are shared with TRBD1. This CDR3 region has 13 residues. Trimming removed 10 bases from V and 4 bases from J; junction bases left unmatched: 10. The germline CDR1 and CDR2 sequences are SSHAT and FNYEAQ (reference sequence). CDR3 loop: CATQTGNRYEQYF. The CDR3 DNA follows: TGTGCCACCCAGACAGGGAATAGGTACGAGCAGTACTTC.

This CDR3 reads CASSYSRGAYNEQFF. CDR3 coding DNA: TGTGCCAGCAGTTACTCTCGGGGGGCCTACAATGAGCAGTTCTTC. The gene calls are TRBV6-5 and TRBJ2-1; 7 positions agree with TRBD2. Germline CDR1 reads MNHEY; CDR2 reads SVGAGI. The ends lost 0 bases at V and 2 bases at J; junction bases unmatched: 1. CDR3 length: 15 amino acids.

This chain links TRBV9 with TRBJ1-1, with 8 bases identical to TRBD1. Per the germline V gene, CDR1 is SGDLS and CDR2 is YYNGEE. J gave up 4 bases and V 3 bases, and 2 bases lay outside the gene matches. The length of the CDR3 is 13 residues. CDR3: CASSADRVTEAFF. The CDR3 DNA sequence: TGTGCCAGCAGCGCGGACAGGGTCACTGAAGCTTTCTTT.

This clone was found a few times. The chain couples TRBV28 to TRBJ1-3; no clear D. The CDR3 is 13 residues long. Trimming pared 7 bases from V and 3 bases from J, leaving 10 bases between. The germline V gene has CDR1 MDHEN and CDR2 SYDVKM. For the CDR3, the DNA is TGTGCCAGCACCTCAGGACTTGGAAACACCATATATTTT. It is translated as CASTSGLGNTIYF.

The CDR3 reads CASSSSVYNEQFF. The CDR3 DNA reads as TGTGCCAGTAGTTCGTCGGTCTACAATGAGCAGTTCTTC. The J gene is TRBJ2-1, the V gene TRBV19; D gene ambiguous. The CDR3 contains 13 residues. Germline lookup yields CDR1 LNHDA and CDR2 SQIVND (reference sequence). V shed 5 bases and J shed 3 bases, with 8 bases lying between them. Drawing the rest from reference TRBV19 and TRBJ2-1, the complete variable domain is DGGITQSPKYLFRKEGQNVTLSCEQNLNHDAMYWYRQDPGQGLRLIYYSQIVNDFQKGDIAEGYSVSREKKESFPLTVTSAQKNPTAFYLCASSSSVYNEQFFGPGTRLTVL.

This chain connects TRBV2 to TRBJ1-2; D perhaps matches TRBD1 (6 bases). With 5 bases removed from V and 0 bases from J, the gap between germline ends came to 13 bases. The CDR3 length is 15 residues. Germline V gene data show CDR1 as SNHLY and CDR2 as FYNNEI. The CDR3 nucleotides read TGTGCCAGCAGTTCCGCAGGGGAAGCTAACTATGGCTACACCTTC. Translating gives CASSSAGEANYGYTF.

The CDR3 DNA reads as TGCGCCAGCAGGCGTACAGGGGGCTCCTACGAGCAGTACTTC. Translation: CASRRTGGSYEQYF. V and J are TRBV5-1 and TRBJ2-7; 8 nucleotides line up with TRBD1. J was trimmed by 0 bases and V by 5 bases; bases with no gene match: 4. Germline values: CDR1 SGHRS, CDR2 YFSETQ. This CDR3 has 14 amino acids.

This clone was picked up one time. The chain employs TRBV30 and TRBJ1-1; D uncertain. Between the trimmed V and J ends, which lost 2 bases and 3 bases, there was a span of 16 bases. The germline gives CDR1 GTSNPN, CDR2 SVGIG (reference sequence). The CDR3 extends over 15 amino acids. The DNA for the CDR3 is TGTGCCTGGAGTCGAGGCCCACTAAGAGACACTGAAGCTTTCTTT. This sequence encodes CAWSRGPLRDTEAFF.

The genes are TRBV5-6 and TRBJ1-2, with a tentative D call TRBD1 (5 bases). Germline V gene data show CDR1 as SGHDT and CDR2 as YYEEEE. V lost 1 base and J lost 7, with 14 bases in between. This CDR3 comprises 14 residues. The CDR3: CASSLRGPLGGYTF. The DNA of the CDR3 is TGTGCCAGCAGCTTGAGGGGTCCGCTTGGTGGCTACACCTTC.

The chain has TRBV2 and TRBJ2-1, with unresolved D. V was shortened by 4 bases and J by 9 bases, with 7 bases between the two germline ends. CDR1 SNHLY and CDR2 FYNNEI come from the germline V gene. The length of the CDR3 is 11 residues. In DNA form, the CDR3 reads TGTGCCAGCAGTGTTACTCCTGAGCAGTTCTTC. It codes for CASSVTPEQFF.

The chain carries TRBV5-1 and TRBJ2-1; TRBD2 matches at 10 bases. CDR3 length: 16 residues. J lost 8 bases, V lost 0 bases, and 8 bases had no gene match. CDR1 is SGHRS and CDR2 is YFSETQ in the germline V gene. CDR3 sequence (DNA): TGCGCCAGCAGCTTGGGGTCTAGCGGGAGAACTTATGAGCAGTTCTTC. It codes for CASSLGSSGRTYEQFF.

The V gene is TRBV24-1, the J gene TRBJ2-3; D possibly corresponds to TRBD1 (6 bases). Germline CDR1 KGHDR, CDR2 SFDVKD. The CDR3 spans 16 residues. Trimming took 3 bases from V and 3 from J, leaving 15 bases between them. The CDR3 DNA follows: TGTGCCACCAGTGATGTTACAGGGACGAGAACAGATACGCAGTATTTT. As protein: CATSDVTGTRTDTQYF.

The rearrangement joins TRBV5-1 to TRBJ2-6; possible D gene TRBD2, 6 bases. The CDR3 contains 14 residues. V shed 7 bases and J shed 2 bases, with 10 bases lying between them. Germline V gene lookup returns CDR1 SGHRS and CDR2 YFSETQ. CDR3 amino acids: CASASGAGANVLTF. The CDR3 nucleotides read TGCGCCAGCGCTTCGGGGGCTGGGGCCAACGTCCTGACTTTC. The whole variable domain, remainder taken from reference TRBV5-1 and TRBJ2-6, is KAGVTQTPRYLIKTRGQQVTLSCSPISGHRSVSWYQQTPGQGLQFLFEYFSETQRNKGNFPGRFSGRQFSNSRSEMNVSTLELGDSALYLCASASGAGANVLTFGAGSRLTVL.

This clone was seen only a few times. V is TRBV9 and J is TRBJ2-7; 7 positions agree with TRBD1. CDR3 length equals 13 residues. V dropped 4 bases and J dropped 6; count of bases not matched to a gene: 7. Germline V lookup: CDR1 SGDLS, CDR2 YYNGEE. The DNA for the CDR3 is TGTGCCAGCAGCATCCAACCAGGGGGCGAGCAGTACTTC. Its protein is CASSIQPGGEQYF.

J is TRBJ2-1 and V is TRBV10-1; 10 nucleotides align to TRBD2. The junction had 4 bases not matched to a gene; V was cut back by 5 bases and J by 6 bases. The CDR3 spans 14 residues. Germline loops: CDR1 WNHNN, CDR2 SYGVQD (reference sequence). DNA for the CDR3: TGCGCCAGCAGTCTAGCGGGAGTGGGCAATGAGCAGTTCTTC. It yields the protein CASSLAGVGNEQFF.

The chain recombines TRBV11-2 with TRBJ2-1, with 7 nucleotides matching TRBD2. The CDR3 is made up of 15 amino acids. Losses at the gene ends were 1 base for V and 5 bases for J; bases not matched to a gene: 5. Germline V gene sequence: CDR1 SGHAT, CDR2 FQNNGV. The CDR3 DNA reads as TGTGCCAGCAGCTTAGTGGGAGGGCTCCACAATGAGCAGTTCTTC. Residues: CASSLVGGLHNEQFF. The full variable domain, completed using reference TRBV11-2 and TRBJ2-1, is EAGVAQSPRYKIIEKRQSVAFWCNPISGHATLYWYQQILGQGPKLLIQFQNNGVVDDSQLPKDRFSAERLKGVDSTLKIQPAKLEDSAVYLCASSLVGGLHNEQFFGPGTRLTVL.